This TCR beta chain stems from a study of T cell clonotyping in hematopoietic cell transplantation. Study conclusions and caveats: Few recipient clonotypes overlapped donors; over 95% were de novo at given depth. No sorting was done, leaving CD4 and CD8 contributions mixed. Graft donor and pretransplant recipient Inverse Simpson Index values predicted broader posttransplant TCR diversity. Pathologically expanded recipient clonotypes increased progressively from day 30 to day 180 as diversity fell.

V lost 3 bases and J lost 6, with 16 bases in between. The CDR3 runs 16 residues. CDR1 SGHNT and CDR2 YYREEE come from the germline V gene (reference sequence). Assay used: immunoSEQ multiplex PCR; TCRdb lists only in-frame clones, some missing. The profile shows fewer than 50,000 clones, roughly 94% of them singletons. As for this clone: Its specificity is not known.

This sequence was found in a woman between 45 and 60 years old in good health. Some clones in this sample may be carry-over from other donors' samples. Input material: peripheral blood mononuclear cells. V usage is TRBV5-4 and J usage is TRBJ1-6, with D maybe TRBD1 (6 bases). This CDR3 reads CASSSVGGFGNSPLHF. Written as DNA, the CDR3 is TGTGCCAGCAGCTCGGTGGGGGGCTTCGGTAATTCACCCCTCCACTTT. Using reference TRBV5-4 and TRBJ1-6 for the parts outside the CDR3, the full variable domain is ETGVTQSPTHLIKTRGQQVTLRCSSQSGHNTVSWYQQALGQGPQFIFQYYREEENGRGNFPPRFSGLQFPNYSSELNVNALELDDSALYLCASSSVGGFGNSPLHFGNGTRLTVT.